Shown below are 23 T cell receptor beta chains from a single sample sequenced in a study of cytomegalovirus exposure and HLA in healthy donors (dated by TCRdb to the late 2010s). Receptor amplification or capture employed the immunoSEQ multiplex PCR assay. TCRdb stores this immuneACCESS table with in-frame sequences only. Part of the clones is absent; in the studies checked, under half of the shortfall reflects unresolved V genes, and no reason is known for the rest. Within this sample are some 56,000 clones, with roughly 93% of them counted one time only. The ten largest clones take up under 2% of the sample. The source material was PBMCs. All receptors come from a woman younger than 35 in good health and CMV-seropositive.

V is TRBV19 and J is TRBJ1-2; 8 nucleotides agree with TRBD1. CDR1 LNHDA and CDR2 SQIVND come from the germline V gene (reference sequence). After removal of 5 bases from V and 7 bases from J, the junction contained 3 bases not matched to a gene. The CDR3 covers 12 residues. This CDR3 reads CASSPDRGGYTF. CDR3 DNA sequence: TGTGCCAGTAGTCCCGACAGGGGTGGCTACACCTTC.

The chain employs TRBV7-9 and TRBJ1-1; D call uncertain. Germline CDR1 is SEHNR and CDR2 is FQNEAQ (reference sequence). This CDR3 has 14 residues. V was clipped by 5 bases and J by 0 bases, with 10 bases between them. CDR3 in DNA: TGTGCCAGCAGCAGCGGGCGGATGAACACTGAAGCTTTCTTT. It codes for CASSSGRMNTEAFF. The variable domain in full, completed from reference TRBV7-9 and TRBJ1-1, reads DTGVSQNPRHKITKRGQNVTFRCDPISEHNRLYWYRQTLGQGPEFLTYFQNEAQLEKSRLLSDRFSAERPKGSFSTLEIQRTEQGDSAMYLCASSSGRMNTEAFFGQGTRLTVV.

The chain links TRBV13 to TRBJ2-7; perhaps TRBD1 as D (7 bases). Trimming removed 2 bases at V and 2 bases at J, with 16 bases between. Germline CDR1 is PRHDT and CDR2 is FYEKMQ (reference sequence). The CDR3 has 16 amino acids. CDR3 nucleotide sequence: TGTGCCAGCAGCTTAAAGTGGGGGGACAGAACCTACGAGCAGTACTTC. Its protein is CASSLKWGDRTYEQYF.

V is TRBV6-5 and J is TRBJ1-4; a weak D match, TRBD1 (6 bases). Germline assignment: CDR1 MNHEY and CDR2 SVGAGI. Deletions cut 2 bases from V and 4 bases from J, with 11 bases between. This CDR3 spans 15 amino acids. CDR3 sequence reads: CASSYTAGVNEKLFF. The DNA for the CDR3 is TGTGCCAGCAGTTACACGGCAGGGGTTAATGAAAAACTGTTTTTT.

In its sample, this clone was seen many times. V gene TRBV5-4 combines with J gene TRBJ2-3; a possible D gene is TRBD2 (6 bases). The V gene's germline CDR1 is SGHNT and CDR2 YYREEE (reference sequence). V shed 10 bases and J shed 4 bases, with 19 bases lying between them. The CDR3 sequence is 14 residues long. CDR3 DNA sequence: TGTGCCCTCACCGGACTCGGAGGGGCAGATACGCAGTATTTT. The encoded protein is CALTGLGGADTQYF. Using reference TRBV5-4 and TRBJ2-3 for the parts outside the CDR3, the full variable domain is ETGVTQSPTHLIKTRGQQVTLRCSSQSGHNTVSWYQQALGQGPQFIFQYYREEENGRGNFPPRFSGLQFPNYSSELNVNALELDDSALYLCALTGLGGADTQYFGPGTRLTVL.

The gene calls are TRBV19 and TRBJ2-7; 8 bases map to TRBD2. This CDR3 is built from 15 residues. Germline V gives CDR1 LNHDA, CDR2 SQIVND (reference sequence). V was pared by 6 bases and J by 4 bases, with 11 bases of the junction left unmatched. Here the CDR3 DNA reads TGTGCCAGTAGCCGCCGGGGGGGGAGGGGTTACGAGCAGTACTTC. Translating gives CASSRRGGRGYEQYF.

At least ten counts were recorded for this clone. The rearrangement joins TRBV11-2 to TRBJ2-3; 10 bases align to TRBD2. The J segment lost 5 bases and the V segment lost 6 bases, leaving 8 bases of the junction unmatched. Looked up from germline, CDR1 is SGHAT and CDR2 is FQNNGV. There are 15 residues in the CDR3. This CDR3 is CASSLAGASGDTQYF. The CDR3 DNA follows: TGTGCCAGCAGTCTAGCGGGGGCCTCAGGAGATACGCAGTATTTT.

The V call is TRBV5-1, the J call TRBJ1-6, with 9 nucleotides matching TRBD1. V shed 5 bases, J shed 10 bases, and the junction held 10 bases outside the gene matches. CDR3 length: 15 residues. CDR1 SGHRS and CDR2 YFSETQ come from the germline V gene. The CDR3 sequence is CASSGKTGGNSPLHF. CDR3 DNA sequence: TGCGCCAGCAGTGGGAAAACAGGGGGCAACTCACCCCTCCACTTT.

CDR3 sequence reads: CASSSTGQGANQPQHF. DNA for the CDR3: TGTGCCAGCAGCTCCACTGGACAGGGGGCTAATCAGCCCCAGCATTTT. V usage is TRBV7-9 and J usage is TRBJ1-5; TRBD1 matches 11 bases. This CDR3 is built from 16 residues. The germline V gene encodes CDR1 SEHNR and CDR2 FQNEAQ (reference sequence). V dropped 4 bases and J dropped 4; count of bases not matched to a gene: 6.

The rearrangement uses TRBV5-1 and TRBJ1-1; possible D gene TRBD1, 6 bases. The CDR3 is made up of 15 amino acids. The V and J ends lost 0 bases and 1 base respectively, with 10 bases between them. Germline lookup yields CDR1 SGHRS and CDR2 YFSETQ. This chain's CDR3 is CASSLEGGENTEAFF. The CDR3 nucleotides are TGCGCCAGCAGCTTGGAGGGGGGGGAGAACACTGAAGCTTTCTTT.

V usage is TRBV7-9 and J usage is TRBJ2-2; 9 bases are a match to TRBD1. Germline loops: CDR1 SEHNR, CDR2 FQNEAQ (reference sequence). The CDR3 spans 16 residues. After removal of 3 bases from V and 6 bases from J, the junction contained 8 bases not matched to a gene. This CDR3 is CASSLGQGGYPGELFF. CDR3 sequence (DNA): TGTGCCAGCAGCTTGGGACAGGGAGGGTACCCCGGGGAGCTGTTTTTT.

The J gene is TRBJ2-7, the V gene TRBV18; no firm D call. The CDR3 is 13 residues long. V shed 6 bases and J shed 2 bases, with 11 bases lying between them. CDR1 is KGHSH and CDR2 is LQKENI in the germline V gene. The CDR3 region has the DNA TGTGCCAGCTCCGCCGGGTCCGCCTACGAGCAGTACTTC. Its translation is CASSAGSAYEQYF.

V usage is TRBV19 and J usage is TRBJ1-2; D unclear. CDR1 and CDR2 from the germline V gene are LNHDA and SQIVND (reference sequence). Between the trimmed V and J ends, which lost 4 bases and 6 bases, there was a span of 21 bases. The CDR3 is 16 amino acids. CDR3 amino acids: CASSTGSGALLDGYTF. In nucleotides, the CDR3 is TGTGCCAGTAGTACCGGGTCCGGAGCCCTTCTCGATGGCTACACCTTC.

The rearrangement joins TRBV27 to TRBJ1-2; TRBD1 matches at 8 bases. The germline V gene encodes CDR1 MNHEY and CDR2 SMNVEV (reference sequence). After removal of 3 bases from V and 2 bases from J, the junction contained 11 bases not matched to a gene. CDR3 length: 17 amino acids. CDR3 sequence (DNA): TGTGCCAGCAGTTTGACGCGGGCAGGGGGCGCCAACTATGGCTACACCTTC. Translated, it gives CASSLTRAGGANYGYTF.

The chain is built from TRBV5-1 and TRBJ2-1, with 11 bases aligning to TRBD2. V shed 0 bases, J shed 10 bases, and the junction held 6 bases outside the gene matches. This CDR3 has 15 amino acids. The germline CDR1 and CDR2 sequences are SGHRS and YFSETQ. The CDR3 region is CASSLGLAGGREQFF. The CDR3 DNA is TGCGCCAGCAGCTTGGGGCTAGCGGGGGGCCGGGAGCAGTTCTTC.

This chain uses TRBV2 with TRBJ1-1; D might be TRBD1 (5 bases). The germline gives CDR1 SNHLY, CDR2 FYNNEI. The CDR3 length is 14 residues. The ends were cut back, 8 bases at V and 2 bases at J, with 15 bases in the middle. The CDR3 nucleotides are TGTGCCAGCCTGCCGCAGGGCGTTAACACTGAAGCTTTCTTT. Translating gives CASLPQGVNTEAFF.

V is TRBV27 and J is TRBJ1-5; 7 positions agree with TRBD1. This CDR3 has 15 amino acids. Losses at the gene ends were 1 base for V and 3 bases for J; bases not matched to a gene: 3. CDR1 and CDR2 from the germline V gene are MNHEY and SMNVEV (reference sequence). The CDR3 sequence: CASSLWGTDNQPQHF. In DNA, the CDR3 is TGTGCCAGCAGTTTATGGGGGACAGACAATCAGCCCCAGCATTTT.

The chain is built from TRBV6-1 and TRBJ1-3, with 8 bases identical to TRBD1. The CDR3 loop spans 15 amino acids. From germline, CDR1 is MNHNS and CDR2 SASEGT. Trimming at V came to 4 bases and at J to 4 bases, leaving 6 bases not matched to a gene. CDR3 coding DNA: TGTGCCAGCAGTGTGGACAGGGAGTACGGAAACACCATATATTTT. Protein sequence: CASSVDREYGNTIYF.

V usage is TRBV6-6 and J usage is TRBJ1-4; D is unclear. CDR3 length equals 14 residues. Between the trimmed V and J ends, which lost 6 bases and 8 bases, there was a span of 16 bases. CDR1 is MNHNY and CDR2 is SVGAGI in the germline V gene (reference sequence). The CDR3 region is CASRRIGEGEKLFF. DNA for the CDR3: TGTGCCAGCAGACGCATCGGGGAGGGCGAAAAACTGTTTTTT.

J is TRBJ1-1 and V is TRBV7-6; TRBD1 aligns across 7 bases. The trim removed 0 bases at V and 0 bases at J, leaving 1 base unmatched. The CDR3 length is 15 residues. Germline V CDR1 and CDR2: SGHVS, FNYEAQ. The CDR3 here is CASSLAGQLNTEAFF. DNA of the CDR3: TGTGCCAGCAGCTTAGCGGGACAGCTGAACACTGAAGCTTTCTTT.

This CDR3 is CASSSTGYLGEQYF. The DNA for the CDR3 is TGTGCCAGCAGTTCGACAGGGTACCTAGGCGAGCAGTACTTC. V is TRBV27 and J is TRBJ2-7, with 7 bases aligning to TRBD1. This CDR3 has 14 residues. The germline gives CDR1 MNHEY, CDR2 SMNVEV (reference sequence). Unmatched junction bases numbered 9, after V lost 4 bases and J lost 6 bases.

V is TRBV27 and J is TRBJ2-7, with 7 bases identical to TRBD2. Germline V CDR1 and CDR2: MNHEY, SMNVEV (reference sequence). This CDR3 comprises 14 residues. After removal of 2 bases from V and 3 bases from J, the junction contained 4 bases not matched to a gene. CDR3 bases: TGTGCCAGCAGTTTAAGCGGGGCAGTCTACGAGCAGTACTTC. Its protein product is CASSLSGAVYEQYF.

This sequence joins TRBV5-5 and TRBJ2-7; 7 nucleotides line up with TRBD1. Germline V gene lookup returns CDR1 SGHKS and CDR2 YYEKEE (reference sequence). This CDR3 is 15 amino acids long. Trimming at V came to 1 base and at J to 5 bases, leaving 9 bases not matched to a gene. The CDR3 DNA is TGTGCCAGCAGCTTGTCTGACGACAGGGCCGACGAGCAGTACTTC. Translating gives CASSLSDDRADEQYF.